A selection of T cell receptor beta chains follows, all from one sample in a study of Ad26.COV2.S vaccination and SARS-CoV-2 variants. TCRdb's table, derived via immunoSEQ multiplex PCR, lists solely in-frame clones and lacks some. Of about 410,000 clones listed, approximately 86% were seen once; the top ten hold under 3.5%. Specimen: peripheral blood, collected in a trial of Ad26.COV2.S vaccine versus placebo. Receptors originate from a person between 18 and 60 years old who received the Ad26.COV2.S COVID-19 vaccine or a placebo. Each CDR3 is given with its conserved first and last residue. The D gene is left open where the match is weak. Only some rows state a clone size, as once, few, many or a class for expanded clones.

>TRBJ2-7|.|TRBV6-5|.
CASSYSIAGSYEQYF
TGTGCCAGCAGTTACTCCATCGCCGGTTCCTACGAGCAGTACTTC
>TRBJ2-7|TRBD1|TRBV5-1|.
CASSFTGDPSNEQYF
TGCGCCAGCAGCTTTACAGGGGACCCGTCGAACGAGCAGTACTTC
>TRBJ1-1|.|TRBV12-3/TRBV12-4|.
CASRPPEGEAFF
TGTGCCAGCAGACCCCCGGAAGGTGAAGCTTTCTTT
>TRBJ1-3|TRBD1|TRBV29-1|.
CSVTGIIGNTIYF
TGCAGCGTGACAGGGATCATCGGAAACACCATATATTTT
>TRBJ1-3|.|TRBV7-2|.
CASSLSWGGNTIYF
TGTGCCAGCAGCTTAAGCTGGGGGGGAAACACCATATATTTT
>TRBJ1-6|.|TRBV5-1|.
CASSLDRSYNSPLHF
TGCGCCAGCAGCTTGGATCGCTCCTATAATTCACCCCTCCACTTT
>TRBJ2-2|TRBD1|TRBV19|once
CASTPGTGYTGELFF
TGTGCCAGTACCCCCGGGACAGGGTACACCGGGGAGCTGTTTTTT
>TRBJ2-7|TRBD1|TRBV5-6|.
CASSLAGQDYEQYF
TGTGCCAGCAGCTTGGCCGGACAGGACTACGAGCAGTACTTC
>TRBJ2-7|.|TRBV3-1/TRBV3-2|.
CASSQRKPPEQYF
TGTGCCAGCAGCCAACGGAAGCCTCCCGAGCAGTACTTC
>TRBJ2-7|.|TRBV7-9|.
CASSLTRFTYEQYF
TGTGCCAGCAGCCTGACGCGGTTCACCTACGAGCAGTACTTC
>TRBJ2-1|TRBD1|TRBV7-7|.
CASSFDRGRHNEQFF
TGTGCCAGCAGCTTTGACAGGGGGCGACACAATGAGCAGTTCTTC
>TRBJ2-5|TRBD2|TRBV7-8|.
CASSFGRGASTETQYF
TGTGCCAGCAGCTTTGGGCGGGGGGCTAGCACGGAGACCCAGTACTTC